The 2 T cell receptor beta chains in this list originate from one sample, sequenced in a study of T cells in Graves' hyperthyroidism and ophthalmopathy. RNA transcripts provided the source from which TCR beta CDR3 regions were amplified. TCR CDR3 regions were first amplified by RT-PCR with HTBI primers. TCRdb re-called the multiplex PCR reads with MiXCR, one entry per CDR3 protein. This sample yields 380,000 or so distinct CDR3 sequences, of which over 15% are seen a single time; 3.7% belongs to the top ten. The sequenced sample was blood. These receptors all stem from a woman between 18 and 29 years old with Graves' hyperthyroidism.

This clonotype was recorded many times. The CDR3, as DNA: TGTGCCAGCAGTACCACCCCCGTCACGCTTAGGAACTATGGCTACACCTTC. This sequence encodes CASSTTPVTLRNYGYTF. V usage is TRBV6-4 and J usage is TRBJ1-2; D unclear. Germline V CDR1 and CDR2: MRHNA, SNTAGT. The CDR3 contains 17 residues. The ends were cut back, 5 bases at V and 2 bases at J, with 21 bases in the middle.

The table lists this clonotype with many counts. CDR3 loop: CASSLAQGFSGNTIYF. CDR3 sequence (DNA): TGCGCCAGCAGCTTGGCCCAGGGATTCTCTGGAAACACCATATATTTT. The chain is built from TRBV5-1 and TRBJ1-3; TRBD1 might be the D (5 bases). Trimming removed 0 bases from V and 0 bases from J, with 10 bases in between. CDR1 and CDR2 from the germline V gene are SGHRS and YFSETQ. This CDR3 comprises 16 residues.